This T cell receptor beta chain was recovered during a study of cytomegalovirus exposure and HLA in healthy donors. The study's findings and limits: Some TCR beta chains (about 170 of them) were listed as cytomegalovirus-associated. Specificity of three CMV-associated chains for CMV antigens was verified in vitro. TCR clusters originating in the first cohort tended to co-occur in the 120 validation repertoires, according to a later analysis.

Deletions cut 4 bases from V and 7 bases from J, with 16 bases between. The CDR3 length is 15 residues. Per the germline V gene, CDR1 is SGHTA and CDR2 is FQGTGA. Sequencing used immunoSEQ multiplex PCR; TCRdb keeps in-frame clones, though not all of them. The sample lists fewer than 200,000 clones, roughly 85% occurring once. Remarks on this clone: What it binds is unknown.

The clonotype originates from a man between 18 and 35 years old in good health and CMV-seropositive. This chain joins TRBV7-3 and TRBJ2-2; a possible D gene is TRBD2 (5 bases). The sample comprised PBMCs. CDR3 bases: TGTGCCAGCAGCTCAAACCGGGAACGCGGCGGGGAGCTGTTTTTT. Translation: CASSSNRERGGELFF. Filled out from reference TRBV7-3 and TRBJ2-2, the complete variable domain reads GAGVSQTPSNKVTEKGKYVELRCDPISGHTALYWYRQSLGQGPEFLIYFQGTGAADDSGLPNDRFFAVRPEGSVSTLKIQRTERGDSAVYLCASSSNRERGGELFFGEGSRLTVL.